This T cell receptor (beta chain) was identified in a study of blood T cell repertoires in COVID-19. About the study: Donors in the United States, Italy and Spain gave samples during acute or convalescent COVID-19. Nucleic acid was either cDNA or gDNA, and it came from T cells, B-cell-depleted T cells, or PBMCs.

As processed by the authors: Reference gene primer amplification gave estimated nucleated cell counts. This table comes from immunoSEQ multiplex PCR, and its TCRdb copy is limited to in-frame clones, with some not included. V, J and clone size are those of that table, while D and trimming were read from the DNA. This table holds about 58,000 clones, 85% to 90% found once. The CDR3 is made up of 15 amino acids. From germline, CDR1 is SGHDT and CDR2 YYEEEE. Trimming took 2 bases from V and 2 from J; bases not matched to a gene: 2. The chain employs TRBV5-6 and TRBJ2-7; 12 positions match TRBD2. Sequenced material: peripheral blood. This receptor was identified in a man in his sixties with active COVID-19. The CDR3: CASSLGTSGPYEQYF. The DNA for the CDR3 is TGTGCCAGCAGCTTAGGGACTAGCGGGCCCTACGAGCAGTACTTC.